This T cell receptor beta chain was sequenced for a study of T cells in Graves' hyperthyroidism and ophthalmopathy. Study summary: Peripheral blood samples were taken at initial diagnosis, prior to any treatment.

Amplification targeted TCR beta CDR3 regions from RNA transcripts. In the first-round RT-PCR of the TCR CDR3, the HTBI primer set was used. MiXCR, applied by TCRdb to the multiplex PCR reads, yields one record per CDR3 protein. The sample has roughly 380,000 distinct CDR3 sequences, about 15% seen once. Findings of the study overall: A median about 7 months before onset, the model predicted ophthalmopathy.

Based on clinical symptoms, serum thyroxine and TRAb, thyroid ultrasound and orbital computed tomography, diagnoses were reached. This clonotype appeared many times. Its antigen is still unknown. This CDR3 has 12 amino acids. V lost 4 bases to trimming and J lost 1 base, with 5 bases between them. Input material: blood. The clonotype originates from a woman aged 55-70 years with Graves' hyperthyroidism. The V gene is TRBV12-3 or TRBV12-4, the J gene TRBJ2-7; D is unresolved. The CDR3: CASSWGSYEQYF. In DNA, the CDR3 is TGTGCCAGCAGTTGGGGATCCTACGAGCAGTACTTC.